This is a list of T cell receptor beta chains from one sample in a study of blood T cell repertoires in COVID-19. TCRdb keeps only in-frame clones here, not all; method: immunoSEQ multiplex PCR. The sample contains around 68,000 clones, about nine tenths of which appear only once. The sequenced sample was peripheral blood. These TCRs come from a man aged 45-60 years with active COVID-19. Each CDR3 is given with its conserved first and last residue. D genes are given only for firm matches. Only part of the rows carry a size: once, few, many, or a class if the clone is expanded.

D gene: -
clone size: -
V gene: TRBV19
J gene: TRBJ2-7
CDR3 DNA: TGTGCCAGTAGAGTCACGAGTGGGGGCGGCGAGCAGTACTTC
CDR3 protein: CASRVTSGGGEQYF

D gene: -
clone size: -
V gene: TRBV7-2
J gene: TRBJ2-7
CDR3 DNA: TGTGCCAGCAGCCTAAGACAGGCCTCCGCCTACGAGCAGTACTTC
CDR3 protein: CASSLRQASAYEQYF

D gene: TRBD2
clone size: -
V gene: TRBV5-4
J gene: TRBJ2-1
CDR3 DNA: TGTGCCAGCAGCCTTCCCGGGACTATGTACAATGAGCAGTTCTTC
CDR3 protein: CASSLPGTMYNEQFF

D gene: -
clone size: once
V gene: TRBV27
J gene: TRBJ1-1
CDR3 DNA: TGTGCCAGCAGTTTAGGAGGGTCGGTAATCACTGAAGCTTTCTTT
CDR3 protein: CASSLGGSVITEAFF

D gene: -
clone size: -
V gene: TRBV7-2
J gene: TRBJ2-3
CDR3 DNA: TGTGCCAGCAGCTTAAAGGACTCCATGCCGCAGTATTTT
CDR3 protein: CASSLKDSMPQYF

D gene: -
clone size: -
V gene: TRBV6-5
J gene: TRBJ1-2
CDR3 DNA: TGTGCCAGCAGTTACTCGGCAGGTGTTAACTATGGCTACACCTTC
CDR3 protein: CASSYSAGVNYGYTF

D gene: TRBD2
clone size: once
V gene: TRBV18
J gene: TRBJ2-7
CDR3 DNA: TGTGCCAGCTCTCGACTAGCGGGGAGCTCCTACGAGCAGTACTTC
CDR3 protein: CASSRLAGSSYEQYF

D gene: TRBD2
clone size: -
V gene: TRBV5-1
J gene: TRBJ2-7
CDR3 DNA: TGCGCCAGCAGCACAACTAGCGGGGACTACGAGCAGTACTTC
CDR3 protein: CASSTTSGDYEQYF

D gene: TRBD2
clone size: -
V gene: TRBV7-2
J gene: TRBJ2-3
CDR3 DNA: TGTGCCAGCAGCTTTGTTCCGGGAGGGTCAGATACGCAGTATTTT
CDR3 protein: CASSFVPGGSDTQYF

D gene: -
clone size: -
V gene: TRBV30
J gene: TRBJ1-1
CDR3 DNA: TGTGCCTCCCAGGACATGAACACTGAAGCTTTCTTT
CDR3 protein: CASQDMNTEAFF

D gene: TRBD1
clone size: -
V gene: TRBV9
J gene: TRBJ2-7
CDR3 DNA: TGTGCCAGCAGCCCGACAGAGGGGGCTACCTACGAGCAGTACTTC
CDR3 protein: CASSPTEGATYEQYF

D gene: TRBD2
clone size: -
V gene: TRBV14
J gene: TRBJ2-1
CDR3 DNA: TGTGCCAGCAGCCCAGCGGGGGCCTACAATGAGCAGTTCTTC
CDR3 protein: CASSPAGAYNEQFF

D gene: TRBD1
clone size: -
V gene: TRBV6-5
J gene: TRBJ2-7
CDR3 DNA: TGTGCCAGCAGACGAGACAGGGGCTACGAGCAGTACTTC
CDR3 protein: CASRRDRGYEQYF

D gene: -
clone size: -
V gene: TRBV9
J gene: TRBJ2-5
CDR3 DNA: TGTGCCAGCAGCGTAGGGGGCAGTAGGGAGACCCAGTACTTC
CDR3 protein: CASSVGGSRETQYF